This T cell receptor (beta chain) is from a study of blood T cell repertoires in COVID-19. This clone was recorded once. TCRdb's copy holds only in-frame clones and misses some; the assay was immunoSEQ multiplex PCR. The table includes under 300,000 clones, 85% to 90% detected once. The germline V gene has CDR1 MGHRA and CDR2 YSYEKL. This CDR3 comprises 14 residues. Trimming stripped 0 bases from V and 12 bases from J, with 17 bases between. The sequence was obtained from a woman aged 18-29 years who had recovered from COVID-19. Material for sequencing was PBMCs or T cells enriched from blood (not recorded which). The V call is TRBV4-1, the J call TRBJ1-1; TRBD1 might be the D (5 bases). CDR3 bases: TGCGCCAGCAGCCAAGATCCGGGGGGACGTCGTACTTTCTTT. Its protein is CASSQDPGGRRTFF.